Below, one TCR beta chain is given with its context. Its specificity is not known. This entry belongs to a study of T cell repertoires in cytomegalovirus infection. The overall study: Shared public TCR beta signatures pointed to both CMV infection and a matching HLA type.

Findings of the study overall: Ex vivo responses were dominated by HLA-C-restricted CMV-specific TCR beta clonotypes. Carriage of CMV together with the relevant HLA was identifiable through cumulative public TCR beta family frequency.

CDR1 and CDR2 from the germline V gene are SGHRS and YFSETQ. V was shortened by 0 bases and J by 3 bases, with 7 bases between the two germline ends. CDR3 length equals 14 residues. Via MiXCR, TCRdb re-called the reads, giving one row per CDR3 protein. The sample records fewer than 300,000 distinct CDR3 sequences, around 25% being singletons. This chain connects TRBV5-1 to TRBJ1-5; D is unresolved. The sample was PBMCs. This clonotype was sampled from a human donor in good health (CMV status not recorded). Some clones in this sample may be carry-over from other donors' samples. In DNA, the CDR3 is TGCGCCAGCAGCTTGGACGGTTACAATCAGCCCCAGCATTTT. It codes for CASSLDGYNQPQHF.